These T cell receptor beta chains were read from a single sample in a study of T cells in Graves' hyperthyroidism and ophthalmopathy. One entry per CDR3 protein results from TCRdb running MiXCR on the multiplex PCR reads. The sample contains more than 300,000 distinct CDR3 sequences, approximately 15% of which appear only once. Sequencing used blood. Receptors originate from a woman in her twenties or thirties with Graves' ophthalmopathy. Both conserved end residues are part of each CDR3. The order of the fields is V gene, clone size, D gene, J gene, CDR3 DNA, CDR3 protein. D genes are given only for firm matches. Rows may omit the clone size; those that give it use once, few, many or a size class.

>TRBV15|many|TRBD1|TRBJ1-2
TGTGCCACCAGCAGAGGGTCCGCAGGGGGCGATGGCTACACCTTC
CATSRGSAGGDGYTF
>TRBV28|many|NA|TRBJ1-4
TGTGCCAGCAAGGATACAGGGTCTTCTCGGACTAATGAAAAACTGTTTTTT
CASKDTGSSRTNEKLFF
>TRBV2|many|NA|TRBJ2-7
TGTGCCAGCACCTCCCCCACCAGGGTCTACGAGCAGTACTTC
CASTSPTRVYEQYF
>TRBV7-8|NA|NA|TRBJ1-1
TGTGCCAGCAGCTCTCCAACCACTGAAGCTTTCTTT
CASSSPTTEAFF
>TRBV28|many|TRBD1|TRBJ2-7
TGTGCCAGCAGTGACAGGGGCGAGCAGTACTTC
CASSDRGEQYF
>TRBV10-3|many|NA|TRBJ2-2
TGTGCCACCTCGGAAGCGAGGAGGAACACCGGGGAGCTGTTTTTT
CATSEARRNTGELFF
>TRBV28|many|NA|TRBJ1-2
TGTGCCAGCAGTCTCAGGACATTAGCTTATGGCTACACCTTC
CASSLRTLAYGYTF
>TRBV11-2|many|TRBD1|TRBJ1-2
TGTGCCAGCAGCCTGGGACAGGGTTTTACCTATGGCTACACCTTC
CASSLGQGFTYGYTF
>TRBV20-1|few|NA|TRBJ1-1
TGCAGTGCTAGTTTCCTCGGCAGGGGTGTTGTGAACACTGAAGCTTTCTTT
CSASFLGRGVVNTEAFF
>TRBV28|many|NA|TRBJ2-7
TGTGCCAGCAGTCCTACCGGGCCATCCTACGAGCAGTACTTC
CASSPTGPSYEQYF
>TRBV5-6|many|NA|TRBJ2-2
TGTGCCAGCAGCTTGCCCAGTACCGGGGAGCTGTTTTTT
CASSLPSTGELFF
>TRBV6-1|many|TRBD2|TRBJ2-1
TGTGCCAGCAGCCGGACTAGCGGGGCGACCTACAATGAGCAGTTCTTC
CASSRTSGATYNEQFF
>TRBV6-2/TRBV6-3|few|NA|TRBJ2-2
TGTGCCAGCCGTAGGGATCCTTTAACCGGGGAGCTGTTTTTT
CASRRDPLTGELFF
>TRBV20-1|many|NA|TRBJ1-2
TGCAGTGCTCCAGGGGATCGAAGTTTAGACTATGGCTACACCTTC
CSAPGDRSLDYGYTF
>TRBV28|many|NA|TRBJ1-4
TGTGCCAGCAGTAGTCACTCACCTAATGAAAAACTGTTTTTT
CASSSHSPNEKLFF
>TRBV19|few|NA|TRBJ1-1
TGTGCCAGTAGTGTAGAAGACGGGAACACTGAAGCTTTCTTT
CASSVEDGNTEAFF
>TRBV20-1|NA|TRBD2|TRBJ2-3
TGCAGTGCGAGATCGGGGGGGGGCCAGTCAGATACGCAGTATTTT
CSARSGGGQSDTQYF
>TRBV11-3|many|NA|TRBJ1-1
TGTGCCAGCAGCTTTCGGGGGATCAACACTGAAGCTTTCTTT
CASSFRGINTEAFF
>TRBV12-3/TRBV12-4|many|NA|TRBJ1-2
TGTGCCAGCAGTTTTATAAGTTCAACGAACACCTTC
CASSFISSTNTF
>TRBV5-1|many|NA|TRBJ2-1
TGCGCCAGCAGGTCGGCATTCGGGTACAATGAGCAGTTCTTC
CASRSAFGYNEQFF
>TRBV9|NA|TRBD1|TRBJ1-1
TGTGCCAGCAGCGTGACAGGGATAACCAACACTGAAGCTTTCTTT
CASSVTGITNTEAFF
>TRBV5-5|many|TRBD1|TRBJ2-1
TGTGCCAGCAGCTCGGGACAGGGGGTCAATGAGCAGTTCTTC
CASSSGQGVNEQFF
>TRBV2|many|NA|TRBJ2-7
TGTGCCAGCACCCGGGACACCCTACCCTCCTACGAGCAGTACTTC
CASTRDTLPSYEQYF
>TRBV9|many|NA|TRBJ1-1
TGTGCCAGCAGCGTAGACGGCAACACTGAAGCTTTCTTT
CASSVDGNTEAFF
>TRBV5-1|many|TRBD1|TRBJ2-3
TGCGCCAGCAAGGGACAGCGCCTGGGTTCAGATACGCAGTATTTT
CASKGQRLGSDTQYF
>TRBV20-1|many|NA|TRBJ2-6
TGCAGTGCTGTTAGTGAGGCCTTCTCTGGGGCCAACGTCCTGACTTTC
CSAVSEAFSGANVLTF
>TRBV7-2|many|TRBD2|TRBJ2-3
TGTGCCAGCGGACTAGCGGGGATACAAACAGATACGCAGTATTTT
CASGLAGIQTDTQYF
>TRBV3-1|many|NA|TRBJ2-5
TGTGCCAGCAGCCAAGGGAGGTATCCACCCCAGTACTTC
CASSQGRYPPQYF
>TRBV6-2/TRBV6-3|many|TRBD2|TRBJ2-1
TGTGCCAGCAGCCCCTACTTGTCGGGGGGGTACAATGAGCAGTTCTTC
CASSPYLSGGYNEQFF
>TRBV4-1|NA|NA|TRBJ2-7
TGCGCCAGCGGCCAAGATCCCCAGGGCTACGAGCAGTACTTC
CASGQDPQGYEQYF
>TRBV6-5|NA|TRBD1|TRBJ1-2
TGTGCCAGCAGTTACTCATCGGGGACAGGGGGTCTAAGAGGCTACACCTTC
CASSYSSGTGGLRGYTF
>TRBV20-1|many|TRBD1|TRBJ1-2
TGCAGTGCTAGATCTGGAAGGACAGGATCGACGAGTACTAACTATGGCTACACCTTC
CSARSGRTGSTSTNYGYTF
>TRBV9|few|NA|TRBJ2-4
TGTGCCAGCAGCGCAGGGACCCTAGGGAAAAACATTCAGTACTTC
CASSAGTLGKNIQYF
>TRBV12-3/TRBV12-4|many|TRBD2|TRBJ2-5
TGTGCCAGCAGTGTGACTAGCGGGGCCGGAGAGACCCAGTACTTC
CASSVTSGAGETQYF
>TRBV7-2|NA|NA|TRBJ2-3
TGTGCCAGCAGCCCCCAGGCACATACGCAGTATTTT
CASSPQAHTQYF
>TRBV7-9|many|NA|TRBJ2-1
TGTGCCAGCAGCTACCGGGACTGGTACAATGAGCAGTTCTTC
CASSYRDWYNEQFF
>TRBV12-3/TRBV12-4|many|NA|TRBJ2-5
TGTGCCAGCAGGATCTGGGAGCAAGAGACCCAGTACTTC
CASRIWEQETQYF
>TRBV11-2|NA|NA|TRBJ1-1
TGTGCCAGCATCCCTCTTGCCACGCTGATTGGGGGGGCCGGCGGGGCGGCTTTCTTT
CASIPLATLIGGAGGAAFF
>TRBV6-1|many|NA|TRBJ2-2
TGTGCCAGCAGCCCGGACGGCAGCTACACCGGGGAGCTGTTTTTT
CASSPDGSYTGELFF
>TRBV3-1|many|TRBD2|TRBJ2-3
TGTGCCAGCAGCCAGGTAGCGGGGGGGCGGGCAGATACGCAGTATTTT
CASSQVAGGRADTQYF
>TRBV2|many|NA|TRBJ2-3
TGTGCCAGCAGGGCGAAGGCAGATACGCAGTATTTT
CASRAKADTQYF
>TRBV19|NA|TRBD2|TRBJ2-4
TGTGCCAGTAGTTCTCGACAGCCGGGGGGCAAAAACATTCAGTACTTC
CASSSRQPGGKNIQYF
>TRBV3-1|few|NA|TRBJ2-3
TGTGCCAGCAGCCAAGAGCGGGCCGACGGCACGCAGTATTTT
CASSQERADGTQYF
>TRBV11-2|many|NA|TRBJ2-7
TGTGCCAGCAGCTCATGGAGCGACAGAGGTCGCGAGCAGTACTTC
CASSSWSDRGREQYF
>TRBV6-1|few|NA|TRBJ2-1
TGTGCCAGCAGTTATCCCTTGTCTGGGGGGCAGTTCTTC
CASSYPLSGGQFF
>TRBV6-1|many|TRBD1|TRBJ1-6
TGTGCCAGCTGGGAGAGACAGGGCGATTATTCACCCCTCCACTTT
CASWERQGDYSPLHF
>TRBV24-1|many|TRBD1|TRBJ2-3
TGTGCCACCAGTGATGCGACAGGGGAAGTTCCAGATACGCAGTATTTT
CATSDATGEVPDTQYF
>TRBV5-1|many|NA|TRBJ1-1
TGCGCCAGCAGCTCGGGACCTTCGAACACTGAAGCTTTCTTT
CASSSGPSNTEAFF
>TRBV30|many|NA|TRBJ1-3
TGTGCCTGGAGTGCAGGGGATGGAAACACCATATATTTT
CAWSAGDGNTIYF
>TRBV24-1|NA|TRBD1|TRBJ2-1
TGTGCCACCAGTGATGCGGACAGGGCGAGCTCCTACAATGAGCAGTTCTTC
CATSDADRASSYNEQFF
>TRBV7-3|NA|NA|TRBJ2-2
TGTGCCAGCAGCTTAGGCGGCCCTCGGTACACCGGGGAGCTGTTTTTT
CASSLGGPRYTGELFF
>TRBV20-1|few|NA|TRBJ2-2
TGCAGTGCTAGACAGGCAGGGATTATCGCCGGGGAGCTGTTTTTT
CSARQAGIIAGELFF
>TRBV5-1|many|TRBD1|TRBJ1-4
TGCGCCAGCAGCTTGGCGGGGACAGGTTCTGAAAAACTGTTTTTT
CASSLAGTGSEKLFF
>TRBV3-1|many|NA|TRBJ1-1
TGTGCCAGCAGCCAAGATAGACAAGCAGGGGTAGCTTTCTTT
CASSQDRQAGVAFF